The rows below give T cell receptor beta chains drawn from one sample of a study of T cells after yellow fever vaccination. MiXCR was run by TCRdb on the 5' RACE reads, yielding one entry per CDR3 protein. Here the sample spans about 260,000 distinct CDR3 sequences, around 5.3% being singletons. The sequences come from CD4+ T cells sorted from PBMCs, collected on the day of the yellow fever booster vaccination. The source is a man between 18 and 35 years old who received the YFV17D yellow fever vaccine. Both conserved end residues are part of each CDR3. A D gene is named only where the DNA matches it firmly. Rows may omit the clone size; those that give it use once, few, many or a size class.

v_call	d_call	j_call	clone_size	cdr3_aa	cdr3_nt
TRBV10-1	-	TRBJ2-5	-	CASLGDPGGGTQYF	TGCGCCAGCTTGGGTGATCCCGGTGGTGGGACCCAGTACTTC
TRBV7-6	TRBD1	TRBJ2-2	-	CASTDRESAGELFF	TGTGCCAGCACAGACAGGGAGAGCGCCGGGGAGCTGTTTTTT
TRBV6-4	TRBD1	TRBJ2-3	many	CASSDSQGSTDTQYF	TGTGCCAGCAGTGACTCACAGGGGTCAACAGATACGCAGTATTTT
TRBV2	TRBD1	TRBJ1-2	many	CATRTGRPYGYTF	TGTGCCACTCGGACAGGGAGGCCCTATGGCTACACCTTC
TRBV15	TRBD1	TRBJ2-5	few	CATSREPGGQGKETQYF	TGTGCCACCAGCAGAGAACCGGGTGGACAGGGGAAAGAGACCCAGTACTTC
TRBV19	TRBD1	TRBJ1-5	-	CASNIFQTGGNQPQHF	TGTGCCAGTAACATTTTCCAGACAGGGGGGAATCAGCCCCAGCATTTT
TRBV7-9	-	TRBJ2-5	many	CASSLALETQYF	TGTGCCAGCAGCTTAGCGCTAGAGACCCAGTACTTC
TRBV20-1	-	TRBJ1-2	many	CSALSSGYTF	TGCAGTGCCCTGTCCAGCGGCTACACCTTC
TRBV14	TRBD2	TRBJ2-3	many	CASSPGLAGVTQYF	TGTGCCAGCAGCCCGGGACTAGCGGGGGTAACGCAGTATTTT
TRBV5-1	TRBD2	TRBJ2-5	many	CASKELAGGPQETQYF	TGCGCCAGCAAAGAACTAGCGGGGGGACCCCAAGAGACCCAGTACTTC
TRBV19	TRBD1	TRBJ1-5	-	CASSSRQGGPNQPQHF	TGTGCCAGTAGCTCCCGACAGGGGGGTCCCAATCAGCCCCAGCATTTT
TRBV20-1	-	TRBJ2-3	few	CSAERTPTDTQYF	TGCAGTGCCGAAAGGACTCCCACAGATACGCAGTATTTT
TRBV20-1	-	TRBJ1-2	many	CSASGVTGPLFAGGYTF	TGCAGTGCTAGTGGAGTTACAGGGCCCTTGTTTGCGGGTGGCTACACCTTC
TRBV12-3/TRBV12-4	-	TRBJ2-3	many	CASFTTDTDTQYF	TGTGCCAGCTTTACTACCGACACAGATACGCAGTATTTT